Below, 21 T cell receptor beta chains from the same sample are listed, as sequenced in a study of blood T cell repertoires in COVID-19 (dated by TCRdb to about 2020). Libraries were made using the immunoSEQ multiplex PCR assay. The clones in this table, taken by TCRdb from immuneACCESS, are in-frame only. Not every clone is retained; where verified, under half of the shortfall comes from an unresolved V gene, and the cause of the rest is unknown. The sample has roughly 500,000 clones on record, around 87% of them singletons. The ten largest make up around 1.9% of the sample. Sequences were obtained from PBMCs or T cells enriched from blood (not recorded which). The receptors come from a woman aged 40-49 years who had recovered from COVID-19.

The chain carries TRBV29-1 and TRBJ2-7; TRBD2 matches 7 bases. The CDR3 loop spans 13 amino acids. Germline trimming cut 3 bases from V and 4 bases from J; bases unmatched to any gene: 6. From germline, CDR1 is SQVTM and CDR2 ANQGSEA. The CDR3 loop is CSVEGGKGYEQYF. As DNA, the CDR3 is TGCAGCGTTGAGGGGGGGAAGGGGTACGAGCAGTACTTC.

CDR3 in DNA: TGTGCCAGCAGCCCCGGCCTAGCGGGAGTAGGGGAGCTGTTTTTT. Encoded protein: CASSPGLAGVGELFF. The V call is TRBV7-8, the J call TRBJ2-2; 10 nucleotides line up with TRBD2. J lost 8 bases, V lost 5 bases, and 8 bases had no gene match. Per germline, CDR1 SGHVS and CDR2 FQNEAQ. This CDR3 has 15 residues.

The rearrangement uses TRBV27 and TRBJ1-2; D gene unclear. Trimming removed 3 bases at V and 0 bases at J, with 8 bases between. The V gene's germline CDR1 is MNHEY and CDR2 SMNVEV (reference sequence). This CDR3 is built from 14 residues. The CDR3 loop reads CASSLYGANYGYTF. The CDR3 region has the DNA TGTGCCAGCAGTTTGTACGGAGCTAACTATGGCTACACCTTC.

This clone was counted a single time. CDR3 sequence: CASSTGQGEKLFF. The CDR3 DNA reads TGTGCCAGCAGTACTGGACAGGGGGAAAAACTGTTTTTT. The rearrangement joins TRBV25-1 to TRBJ1-4, with 9 bases fitting TRBD1. The CDR3 has 13 amino acids. The V gene end was trimmed by 5 bases and the J gene end by 8 bases; junction bases not matched to a gene: 3. Per the germline V gene, CDR1 is MGHDK and CDR2 is SYGVNS.

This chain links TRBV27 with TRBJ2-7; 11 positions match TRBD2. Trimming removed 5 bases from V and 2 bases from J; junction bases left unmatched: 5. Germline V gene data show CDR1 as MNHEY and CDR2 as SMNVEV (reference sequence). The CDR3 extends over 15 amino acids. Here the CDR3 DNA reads TGTGCCAGCAGTGAGCGTAGCGGGAGGGCCTACGAGCAGTACTTC. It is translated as CASSERSGRAYEQYF.

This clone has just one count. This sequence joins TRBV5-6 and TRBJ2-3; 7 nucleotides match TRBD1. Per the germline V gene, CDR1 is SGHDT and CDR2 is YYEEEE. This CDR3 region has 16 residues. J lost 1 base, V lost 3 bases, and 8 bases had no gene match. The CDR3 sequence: CASSWGTARGTDTQYF. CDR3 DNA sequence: TGTGCCAGCAGCTGGGGGACAGCCCGGGGCACAGATACGCAGTATTTT.

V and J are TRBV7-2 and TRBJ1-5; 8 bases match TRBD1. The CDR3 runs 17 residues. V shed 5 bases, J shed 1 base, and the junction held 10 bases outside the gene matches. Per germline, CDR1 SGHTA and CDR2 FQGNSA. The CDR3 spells CASSPQWTGTSNQPQHF. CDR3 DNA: TGTGCCAGCAGCCCTCAATGGACAGGGACGAGCAATCAGCCCCAGCATTTT.

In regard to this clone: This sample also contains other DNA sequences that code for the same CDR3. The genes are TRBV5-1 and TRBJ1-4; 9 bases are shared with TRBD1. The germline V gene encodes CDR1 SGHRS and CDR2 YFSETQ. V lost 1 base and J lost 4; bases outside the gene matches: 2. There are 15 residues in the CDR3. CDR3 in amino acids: CASSLQGQGNEKLFF. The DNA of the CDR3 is TGCGCCAGCAGCTTGCAGGGACAGGGTAATGAAAAACTGTTTTTT.

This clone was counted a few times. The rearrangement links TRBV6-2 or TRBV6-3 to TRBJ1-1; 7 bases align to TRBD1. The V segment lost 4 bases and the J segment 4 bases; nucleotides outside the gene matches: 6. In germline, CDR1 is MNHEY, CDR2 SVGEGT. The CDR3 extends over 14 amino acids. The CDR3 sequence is CASSSDRAGTEAFF. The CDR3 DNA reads TGTGCCAGCAGTTCCGACAGGGCGGGCACTGAAGCTTTCTTT.

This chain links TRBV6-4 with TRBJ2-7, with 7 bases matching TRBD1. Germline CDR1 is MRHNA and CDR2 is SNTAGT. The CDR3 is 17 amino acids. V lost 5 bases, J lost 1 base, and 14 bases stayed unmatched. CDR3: CASSSYHQKTGSYEQYF. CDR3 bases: TGTGCCAGCAGTTCCTACCACCAAAAGACAGGGTCCTACGAGCAGTACTTC.

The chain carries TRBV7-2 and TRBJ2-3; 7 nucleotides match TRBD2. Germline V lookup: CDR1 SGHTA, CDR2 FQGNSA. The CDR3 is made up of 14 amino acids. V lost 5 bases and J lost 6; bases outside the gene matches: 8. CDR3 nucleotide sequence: TGTGCCAGCAGCCCCGGACTAGTATCTGATACGCAGTATTTT. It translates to CASSPGLVSDTQYF.

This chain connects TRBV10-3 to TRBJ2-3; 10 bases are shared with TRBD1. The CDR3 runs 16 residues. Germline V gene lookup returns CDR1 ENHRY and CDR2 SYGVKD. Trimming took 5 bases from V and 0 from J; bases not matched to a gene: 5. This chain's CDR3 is CAISPGTGVSTDTQYF. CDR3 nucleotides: TGTGCCATCAGTCCAGGGACAGGGGTCAGCACAGATACGCAGTATTTT.

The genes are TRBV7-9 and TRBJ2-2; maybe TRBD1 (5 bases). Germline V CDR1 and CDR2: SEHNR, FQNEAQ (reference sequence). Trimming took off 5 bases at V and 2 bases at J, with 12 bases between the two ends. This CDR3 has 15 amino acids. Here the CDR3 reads CASSHRTENTGELFF. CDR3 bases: TGTGCCAGCAGCCACAGGACGGAAAACACCGGGGAGCTGTTTTTT.

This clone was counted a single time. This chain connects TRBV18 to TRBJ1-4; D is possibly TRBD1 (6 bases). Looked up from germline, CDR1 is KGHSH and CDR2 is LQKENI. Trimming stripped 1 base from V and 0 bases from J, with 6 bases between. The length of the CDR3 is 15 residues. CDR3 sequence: CASSPRQATNEKLFF. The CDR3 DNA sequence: TGTGCCAGCTCACCACGACAGGCAACTAATGAAAAACTGTTTTTT.

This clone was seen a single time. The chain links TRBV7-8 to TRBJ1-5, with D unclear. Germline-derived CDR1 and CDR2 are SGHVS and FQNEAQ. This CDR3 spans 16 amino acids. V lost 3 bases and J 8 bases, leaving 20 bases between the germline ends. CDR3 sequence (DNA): TGTGCCAGCAGCTTTATACCCTCGGTCGATACGGAGCCCCAGCATTTT. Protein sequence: CASSFIPSVDTEPQHF.

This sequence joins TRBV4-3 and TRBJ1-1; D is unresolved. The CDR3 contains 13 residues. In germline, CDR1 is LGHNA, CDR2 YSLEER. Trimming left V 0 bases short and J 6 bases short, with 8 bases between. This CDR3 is CASSQDSFAEAFF. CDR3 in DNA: TGCGCCAGCAGCCAAGATTCCTTCGCTGAAGCTTTCTTT.

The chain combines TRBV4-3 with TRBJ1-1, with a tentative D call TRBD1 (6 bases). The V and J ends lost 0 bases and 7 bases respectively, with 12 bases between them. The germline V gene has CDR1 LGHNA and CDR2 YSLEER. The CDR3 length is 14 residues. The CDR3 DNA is TGCGCCAGCAGCCAAGAGGTGAGGGGGATTGAAGCTTTCTTT. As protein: CASSQEVRGIEAFF.

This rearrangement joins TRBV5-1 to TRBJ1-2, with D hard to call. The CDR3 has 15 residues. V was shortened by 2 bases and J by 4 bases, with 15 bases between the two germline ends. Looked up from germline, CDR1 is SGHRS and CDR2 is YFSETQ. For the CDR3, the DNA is TGCGCCAGCAGCTTATCAGATTATAAAACCTATGGCTACACCTTC. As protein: CASSLSDYKTYGYTF.

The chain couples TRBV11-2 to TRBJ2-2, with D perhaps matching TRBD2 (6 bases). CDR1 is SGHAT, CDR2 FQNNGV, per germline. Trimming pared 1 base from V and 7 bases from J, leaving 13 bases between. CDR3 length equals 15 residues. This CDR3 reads CASSLARRAYGELFF. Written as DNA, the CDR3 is TGTGCCAGCAGCTTAGCGAGGAGGGCGTACGGGGAGCTGTTTTTT.

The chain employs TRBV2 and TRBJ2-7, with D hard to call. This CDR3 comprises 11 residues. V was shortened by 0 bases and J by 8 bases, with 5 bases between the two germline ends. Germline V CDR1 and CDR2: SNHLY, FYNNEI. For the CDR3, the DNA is TGTGCCAGCAGTGAAGCCTCTAAGCAGTACTTC. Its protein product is CASSEASKQYF.

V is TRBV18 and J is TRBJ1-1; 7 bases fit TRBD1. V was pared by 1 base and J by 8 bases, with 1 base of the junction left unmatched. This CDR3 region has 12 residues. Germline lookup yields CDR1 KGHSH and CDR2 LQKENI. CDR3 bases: TGTGCCAGCTCACCACGACAGGGAGAAGCTTTCTTT. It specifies CASSPRQGEAFF.